Listed here are 20 T cell receptor beta chains from one sample, sequenced in a study of T cells in Graves' hyperthyroidism and ophthalmopathy (dated by TCRdb to between 2018 and 2021). Library construction relied on multiplex PCR. The instrument given in TCRdb is Illumina HiSeq 2000. The TCR beta CDR3 regions were amplified from RNA transcripts. For the first round of RT-PCR on the TCR CDR3, the HTBI primer set was used together with the Qiagen OneStep RT-PCR kit. The public reads were quality trimmed at Q25 with fastp and then assembled into clones with MiXCR by TCRdb, keeping productive beta chains. Each entry is one CDR3 protein sequence, shown with its most common DNA and genes. The sample records over 45,000 distinct CDR3 sequences, 40% to 55% of which are singletons. The top ten clones comprise 9.5% to 15% of the sample. Sequencing was carried out using blood. These receptors all come from a woman aged 30 to 39 with Graves' ophthalmopathy.

V gene TRBV10-3 combines with J gene TRBJ1-1; 8 positions agree with TRBD1. Germline-derived CDR1 and CDR2 are ENHRY and SYGVKD. With 6 bases clipped from V and 7 bases from J, the junction kept 7 bases outside the gene matches. The CDR3 runs 13 residues. CDR3: CAIRTGEDNEAFF. The CDR3, as DNA: TGTGCCATCAGGACAGGGGAGGACAATGAAGCTTTCTTT.

At least ten counts were recorded for this clonotype. The genes are TRBV11-2 and TRBJ1-5; 7 nucleotides match TRBD1. The CDR3 has 15 residues. With V trimmed by 1 base and J by 5 bases, 5 bases remained unmatched. Germline V gene sequence: CDR1 SGHAT, CDR2 FQNNGV. DNA of the CDR3: TGTGCCAGCAGCTTAGGGACAGGACCCGATCAGCCCCAGCATTTT. Protein product: CASSLGTGPDQPQHF.

With regard to this clonotype: No conserved phenylalanine or tryptophan is present at the end of the CDR3, so a read error is the likely explanation. V is TRBV20-1 and J is TRBJ2-3, with 11 bases lining up with TRBD2. The CDR3 is 15 residues long. Germline CDR1 DFQATT, CDR2 SNEGSKA (reference sequence). DNA of the CDR3: TGCAGCGCTAGCGGGAGGCTCCGGGGGACGGATACGCAGTATGTT. Translating gives CSASGRLRGTDTQYV.

In the case of this clonotype: At one end the junction does not follow the germline gene, possibly because of a read error. This rearrangement joins TRBV7-3 to TRBJ2-2; TRBD2 is a possible D gene (6 bases). The germline CDR1 and CDR2 sequences are SGHTA and FQGTGA. The CDR3 is 11 residues long. The CDR3 DNA sequence: TGTGCCAGCAGCTTAGGCGGGGAGCTGTCTTTT. Amino acid sequence: CASSLGGELSF. Together with reference TRBV7-3 and TRBJ2-2, the CDR3 gives the full variable domain: GAGVSQTPSNKVTEKGKYVELRCDPISGHTALYWYRQSLGQGPEFLIYFQGTGAADDSGLPNDRFFAVRPEGSVSTLKIQRTERGDSAVYLCASSLGGELSFGEGSRLTVL.

With regard to this clonotype: A much bigger clone sits one base away, suggesting this may be a read error. The chain employs TRBV27 and TRBJ2-1; 8 bases are a match to TRBD2. Germline trimming cut 10 bases from V and 5 bases from J; bases unmatched to any gene: 10. This CDR3 has 14 residues. Per the germline V gene, CDR1 is MNHEY and CDR2 is SMNVEV (reference sequence). The DNA for the CDR3 is TGTGCCACCCATCGGCGGGAGGCCCACAATGAGCAGTTCTTC. It yields the protein CATHRREAHNEQFF.

This clonotype is medium-sized (0.01 to 0.1%). V and J are TRBV15 and TRBJ2-2; 9 bases fit TRBD1. V dropped 4 bases and J dropped 4; count of bases not matched to a gene: 10. There are 17 residues in the CDR3. Per the germline V gene, CDR1 is LNHNV and CDR2 is YYDKDF (reference sequence). The CDR3 sequence is CATSNPSGTGLTGELFF. The DNA for the CDR3 is TGTGCCACCAGCAATCCCAGCGGGACAGGGCTCACCGGGGAGCTGTTTTTT.

This clonotype was counted ten times or more. The chain couples TRBV27 to TRBJ1-3; D ambiguous. The germline V gene has CDR1 MNHEY and CDR2 SMNVEV (reference sequence). The CDR3 covers 13 residues. The germline V and J ends were trimmed by 0 bases and 2 bases, with 2 bases remaining between them. The CDR3 region is CASSLSPGNTIYF. The CDR3 nucleotides are TGTGCCAGCAGTTTATCTCCTGGAAACACCATATATTTT.

The chain links TRBV24-1 to TRBJ2-3; D call uncertain. V was cut by 1 base and J by 4 bases, with 11 bases left in between. The CDR3 covers 15 residues. The V gene's germline CDR1 is KGHDR and CDR2 SFDVKD. The CDR3 is CATSDFGVGADTQYF. CDR3 DNA sequence: TGTGCCACCAGTGATTTTGGGGTTGGGGCAGATACGCAGTATTTT.

This clonotype was counted a single time. The final CDR3 position lacks the conserved phenylalanine or tryptophan, pointing to a likely read error. Because the CDR3's place on the DNA is in doubt, the DNA is left out and the CDR3 is given as listed by TCRdb. The V gene is TRBV24-1, the J gene TRBJ2-1; TRBD2, the table's D call, lacks a check against the DNA. Germline CDR1 KGHDR, CDR2 SFDVKD. The CDR3 extends over 17 residues, inclusive of both ends. The CDR3 is CATSDRLARSSYNERFL.

About this clonotype: The junction differs from germline at one of its ends, possibly a read error. The V and J genes are TRBV29-1 and TRBJ1-1; the D is unclear. This CDR3 contains 14 residues. CDR1 SQVTM and CDR2 ANQGSEA come from the germline V gene. CDR3 protein: CSVGTPSIPTEALF. For the CDR3, the DNA is TGCAGCGTTGGTACCCCCTCAATTCCCACTGAAGCTCTCTTT.

Comment on this clonotype: The junction does not match germline at one end; this may be a read error. V usage is TRBV7-3 and J usage is TRBJ2-1; tentatively, D is TRBD1 or TRBD2 (7 bases each). Per germline, CDR1 SGHTA and CDR2 FQGTGA. The CDR3 covers 15 residues. The DNA of the CDR3 is TGTGGCAGCAGCTTTAGGCCAGGGGGGGGTGGTGAGCAGTTCTTC. Encoded protein: CGSSFRPGGGGEQFF.

This clonotype has more than one count but fewer than ten. CDR3 in amino acids: CASSLLPTAMNTEAFF. CDR3 sequence (DNA): TGTGCCAGCAGTCTCCTACCGACAGCCATGAACACTGAAGCTTTCTTT. The chain is built from TRBV28 and TRBJ1-1; weak D call: TRBD1 (5 bases). Germline lookup yields CDR1 MDHEN and CDR2 SYDVKM. Trimming removed 5 bases from V and 0 bases from J, with 16 bases in between. CDR3 length: 16 residues.

This clonotype was seen at least ten times. V and J are TRBV3-1 and TRBJ2-7; TRBD2 agrees at 11 bases. The CDR3 is made up of 16 amino acids. The V gene's germline CDR1 is LGHDT and CDR2 YNNKEL (reference sequence). V lost 0 bases to trimming and J lost 6 bases; unmatched junction nucleotides: 7. Written as DNA, the CDR3 is TGTGCCAGCAGCCAAGATACTAGCGGGAGTGGAGGCGAGCAGTACTTC. Its translation: CASSQDTSGSGGEQYF.

This clonotype was seen at least ten times. The CDR3 protein is CASSKRDRRSTKTQYF. The CDR3 DNA follows: TGTGCCAGCAGCAAACGGGACAGGCGGTCCACGAAGACCCAGTACTTC. This rearrangement joins TRBV27 to TRBJ2-5, with 8 positions matching TRBD1. CDR1 and CDR2 (germline): MNHEY, SMNVEV (reference sequence). The CDR3 extends over 16 amino acids. V trimming: 6 bases; J trimming: 6 bases; junction bases outside the gene matches: 15.

The table lists this clonotype with many counts. The genes are TRBV11-3 and TRBJ2-1; 7 bases are a match to TRBD2. This CDR3 comprises 13 residues. V was pared by 1 base and J by 7 bases, with 1 base of the junction left unmatched. Germline CDR1 and CDR2: SGHNT and YENEEA. The CDR3 nucleotides read TGTGCCAGCAGCTTAGTCGGGAGGAATGAGCAGTTCTTC. This gives the protein CASSLVGRNEQFF.

This chain links TRBV7-3 with TRBJ2-1; D is unclear. The CDR3 length is 16 residues. Trimming took 9 bases from V and 0 from J, leaving 18 bases between them. Germline V CDR1 and CDR2: SGHTA, FQGTGA. The CDR3: CASTARSFRSYNEQFF. The DNA of the CDR3 is TGTGCCAGTACGGCTAGGAGCTTTCGCTCCTACAATGAGCAGTTCTTC.

The chain uses TRBV20-1 and TRBJ2-5; 10 bases align to TRBD2. The V segment lost 4 bases and the J segment 7 bases; nucleotides outside the gene matches: 3. The germline CDR1 and CDR2 sequences are DFQATT and SNEGSKA (reference sequence). The CDR3 spans 12 residues. CDR3 residues: CSATSGSGTQYF. The CDR3 DNA sequence: TGCAGTGCTACTAGCGGGAGTGGGACCCAGTACTTC.

In regard to this clonotype: A much larger clone lies one base from this, so it may be a read error. This chain uses TRBV4-1 with TRBJ2-1; D unclear. The CDR3 sequence is 17 residues long. V was trimmed by 8 bases and J by 6 bases, leaving 26 bases between them. CDR1 is MGHRA, CDR2 YSYEKL, per germline. CDR3 sequence (DNA): TGCGCCAGCGGCCCAAGCGCGGTTGTCAGACTGGTCAATGAGCAGTTCTTC. It translates to CASGPSAVVRLVNEQFF.

This clonotype was detected ten times or more. The chain links TRBV14 to TRBJ2-1; 9 bases match TRBD2. Germline CDR1 and CDR2: SGHDN and FVKESK. V lost 0 bases and J lost 5; bases outside the gene matches: 5. This CDR3 contains 16 residues. CDR3 bases: TGTGCCAGCAGCCAAGATCGCGGGAGGGTGAACAATGAGCAGTTCTTC. Residues: CASSQDRGRVNNEQFF. Combining the CDR3 with reference TRBV14 and TRBJ2-1 gives the whole variable domain EAGVTQFPSHSVIEKGQTVTLRCDPISGHDNLYWYRRVMGKEIKFLLHFVKESKQDESGMPNNRFLAERTGGTYSTLKVQPAELEDSGVYFCASSQDRGRVNNEQFFGPGTRLTVL.

This rearrangement joins TRBV2 to TRBJ2-7, with 10 nucleotides matching TRBD2. There are 18 residues in the CDR3. Germline V CDR1 and CDR2: SNHLY, FYNNEI. The V gene end was trimmed by 6 bases and the J gene end by 7 bases; junction bases not matched to a gene: 21. The CDR3 DNA is TGTGCCAGCAGCCCAACGCGGGGAGAACTAGCGGGAACCAATGAGCAGTACTTC. It encodes CASSPTRGELAGTNEQYF.